A single T cell receptor (beta chain) is shown here with its context. Its recognized antigen is unknown. Mismatch with germline at one junction end may stem from a read error. This record comes from a study of Graves' ophthalmopathy and Graves' hyperthyroidism (dated by TCRdb to the late 2010s). A note on the overall study: Peripheral blood was collected at initial diagnosis, before any treatment. The study used signatures of the TCR beta repertoire to tell Graves' ophthalmopathy apart from Graves' hyperthyroidism and to predict which patients would progress to ophthalmopathy. In total, 135 blood samples were TCR-sequenced: fewer than 50 ophthalmopathy, some 75 hyperthyroidism and about 17 hyperthyroidism-to-ophthalmopathy patients. A discovery set of 100 patients (43 ophthalmopathy, 55 to 60 stable hyperthyroidism) was enrolled to explore V-J signatures distinguishing ophthalmopathy from hyperthyroidism. For independent validation, a separate cohort was made up of 18 to 20 hyperthyroidism patients plus 17 patients who later progressed from hyperthyroidism to ophthalmopathy. In about six hyperthyroidism patients, the T-cell repertoires found in thyroid tissue were compared with those found in blood. Following sample collection, hyperthyroidism patients were given methimazole at a starting dose of 30 mg daily, and ophthalmopathy patients were given high-dose intravenous methylprednisolone.

TCR beta CDR3 regions were amplified from RNA transcripts for repertoire sequencing. HTBI primers and the Qiagen OneStep RT-PCR kit were used in a first-round RT-PCR, which was followed by a second-round multiplex PCR, size selection and purification. Sequencing of the libraries was carried out on an Illumina HiSeq2000 in paired-end mode with 100 bp reads. The study's own analysis went as follows. Reads were processed with SOAPnuke, discarding reads with adapters, uncalled bases, mean Phred below 15, or no exact constant-primer or identifier match. COPE v1.2.5 was used to merge the high-quality paired reads. Unique nucleotide sequences were defined as clonotypes and aligned to IMGT TRB V, D and J references using MiTCR v1.1. The analysis was limited to V-J combinations with a frequency above 0.0001, which together covered 99.2% of repertoires. For each V-J combination, a TCR clonal expansion and chaos score was defined as the ratio of F50 clonal expansion to chaos observed in the TCRdist matrix. Welch's t-statistics and random forest were used to reduce the features to about a dozen V-J combinations, which were then used as input to a naive Bayes classifier. The Morisita-Horn index was used to measure how similar the thyroid and blood repertoires were. The public sequencing data were trimmed at Q25 with fastp and processed into clonotypes with MiXCR by TCRdb, which kept only in-frame beta chains. Each CDR3 protein gets just one entry, which takes the most common genes and DNA from the rows behind it. The V and J calls and clone size come from TCRdb's table, not from the authors' own analysis. The sample includes about 740,000 distinct CDR3 sequences, with 40% observed a single time. The ten largest clones capture roughly 46% of the sample.

For CDR1 and CDR2, the germline V gene lists ENHRY and SYGVKD. The CDR3, from cysteine to phenylalanine, totals 16 residues. Only CDR3 DNA is held: 48 bases, read in frame from base 1. Patients with ophthalmopathy had moderately to severely active disease, with a Clinical Activity Score of 3 or more, a NOSPECS grade of 4 or more, and a disease duration of less than 3 months. Patients with other autoimmune diseases, uncontrolled infections, pregnancy or lactation were excluded from the study. Diagnosis was based on clinical symptoms, serum thyroxine, TRAb, thyroid ultrasound and orbital computed tomography. PBMCs were isolated from 7.5 to 10 ml of fresh peripheral blood by Ficoll-Paque density gradient centrifugation. Trizol reagent was used to extract the total RNA, and its quality was then checked on an Agilent 2100 Bioanalyzer. Overall results and qualifications from the work: The 13-signature model separated ophthalmopathy from stable hyperthyroidism with over 85% sensitivity and almost 84% specificity in cross-validation, and 80%/75% in the test set. In validation, the model predicted ophthalmopathy progression with about 70% sensitivity and 72.22% specificity; some 13 predicted patients were CT-confirmed with GO in a median of approximately 6.5 months. Most expanded thyroid clonotypes with frequency above 0.001 were also detected in blood, suggesting blood repertoires may reflect the thyroid immune response. Sample size was not statistically predetermined, and group allocation was not concealed from the investigators.

Material: peripheral blood. The TCR originated in an adult man with Graves' ophthalmopathy. The rearranged chain carries TRBV10-3 and TRBJ2-5, with no D gene named confidently. The CDR3 region: CASSKTSGSLFETQYF. The nucleotide sequence reads TGTGCCAGCAGTAAAACGTCCGGCAGTTTATTCGAGACCCAGTACTTC.